This TCR beta chain was identified in a study of graft-versus-host responses after intestinal transplantation. Overall study context: Recipients uniformly received anti-thymocyte globulin induction, followed by tacrolimus and steroids for approximately 3 years.

Sequencing was performed with immunoSEQ multiplex PCR; in TCRdb, only in-frame clones are kept and a portion is missing. The table includes 45,000 to 60,000 clones, about nine tenths detected once. Points from the study as a whole: HvG clone declines early post-transplant were associated with peak circulating GvH levels.

With 6 bases removed from V and 3 bases from J, the gap between germline ends came to 15 bases. The CDR3 covers 14 residues. Looked up from germline, CDR1 is LNHDA and CDR2 is SQIVND (reference sequence). Turning to this clone: What it recognizes is unknown.

J is TRBJ2-7 and V is TRBV19, with D possibly matching TRBD1 (6 bases). This specimen consisted of unstimulated CD4+ T cells sorted from spleen or lymph node cells, obtained before transplant. The origin of this receptor is a human donor who was the organ donor for an intestinal transplant. CDR3 sequence: CASSSGGRGYEQYF. DNA of the CDR3: TGTGCCAGTAGCTCAGGCGGCAGGGGCTACGAGCAGTACTTC.